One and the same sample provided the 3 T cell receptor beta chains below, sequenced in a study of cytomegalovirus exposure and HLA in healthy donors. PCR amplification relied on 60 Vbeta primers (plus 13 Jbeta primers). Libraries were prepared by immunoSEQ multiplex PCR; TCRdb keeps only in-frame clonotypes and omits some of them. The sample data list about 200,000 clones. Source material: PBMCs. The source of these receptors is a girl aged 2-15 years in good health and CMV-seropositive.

The CDR3 loop reads CASSPRAGGLDTQYF. CDR3 DNA sequence: TGTGCCAGCAGCCCCCGGGCGGGAGGGTTAGATACGCAGTATTTT. V usage is TRBV7-2 and J usage is TRBJ2-3, with 9 bases aligning to TRBD2. This CDR3 comprises 15 residues. Germline V CDR1 and CDR2: SGHTA, FQGNSA. With 5 bases clipped from V and 5 bases from J, the junction kept 8 bases outside the gene matches.

Here the CDR3 DNA reads TGTGCCAGCTCAGCACTAGCGGGAGATGGGACAGATACGCAGTATTTT. Protein: CASSALAGDGTDTQYF. V and J are TRBV18 and TRBJ2-3; 11 bases fit TRBD2. Germline V gene sequence: CDR1 KGHSH, CDR2 LQKENI. The J segment lost 3 bases and the V segment lost 5 bases, leaving 7 bases of the junction unmatched. The CDR3 is 16 amino acids.

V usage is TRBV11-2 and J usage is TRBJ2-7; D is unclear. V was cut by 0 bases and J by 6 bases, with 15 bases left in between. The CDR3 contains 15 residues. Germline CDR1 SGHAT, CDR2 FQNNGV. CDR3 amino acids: CASSLDVTTPTEQYF. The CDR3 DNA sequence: TGTGCCAGCAGCTTAGATGTTACAACACCCACCGAGCAGTACTTC.